This T cell receptor beta chain comes out of a study of cytomegalovirus exposure and HLA in healthy donors. At the level of the study: Sequencing of 150 million to 200 million T cells in an earlier analysis found 120 million or so unique TCR beta sequences. Assignment to the Caucasian-associated ancestry cluster applied to around 82% of the roughly 400 genotyped donors. Study results and limitations: Productive status was seen about 90% or about 30% of the time for most TCR beta V segments in an earlier analysis.

Turning to this clone: The antigen is undetermined.

This CDR3 has 16 residues. With V trimmed by 0 bases and J by 7 bases, 9 bases remained unmatched. Germline V gives CDR1 MNHEY, CDR2 SMNVEV (reference sequence). Healthy bone marrow donors made up the cohort. Both 60 Vbeta primers and 13 Jbeta primers went into the PCR. Produced via immunoSEQ multiplex PCR; TCRdb's table is partial and in-frame only. This table has over 150,000 clones, less than 90% appearing once. The TCR comes from a boy between 2 and 15 years old in good health and CMV-seronegative. Sequenced sample: PBMCs. The chain uses TRBV27 and TRBJ2-1; 7 positions match TRBD1. CDR3: CASSLSGQPGWNEQFF. The CDR3 bases are TGTGCCAGCAGTTTATCGGGACAGCCAGGGTGGAATGAGCAGTTCTTC.